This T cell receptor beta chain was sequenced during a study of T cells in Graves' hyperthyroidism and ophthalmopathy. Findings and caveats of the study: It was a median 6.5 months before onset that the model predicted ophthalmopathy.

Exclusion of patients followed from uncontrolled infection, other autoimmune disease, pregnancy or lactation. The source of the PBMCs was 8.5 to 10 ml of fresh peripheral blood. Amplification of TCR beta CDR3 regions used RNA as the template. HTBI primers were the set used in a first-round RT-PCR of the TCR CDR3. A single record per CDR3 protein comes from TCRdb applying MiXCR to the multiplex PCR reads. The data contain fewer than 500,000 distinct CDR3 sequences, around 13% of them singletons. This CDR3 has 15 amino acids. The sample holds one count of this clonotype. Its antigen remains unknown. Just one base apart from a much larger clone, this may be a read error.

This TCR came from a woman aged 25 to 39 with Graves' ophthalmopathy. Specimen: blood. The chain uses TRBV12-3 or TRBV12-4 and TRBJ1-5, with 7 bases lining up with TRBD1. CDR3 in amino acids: CASSLGQGVGQPRHF. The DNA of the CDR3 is TGTGCCAGCAGTTTGGGGCAGGGGGTAGGTCAGCCCCGGCATTTT.